This is a list of T cell receptor beta chains from one sample in a study of blood T cells in healthy people across ages. Each CDR3 protein is one row after TCRdb ran MiXCR on the 5' RACE reads. The table lists 1.5 million to 1.8 million distinct CDR3 sequences, under 55% of them singletons, with 4% in the top ten. Sequenced: blood. The receptors here all came from a young woman in good health. CDR3s include the opening cysteine and the closing phenylalanine or tryptophan. The D gene is left open where the match is weak. Clone size appears in some rows only: once, few, many, or a class for an expanded clone.

j_call clone_size d_call v_call cdr3_nt cdr3_aa
TRBJ2-1 NA NA TRBV4-1 TGCGCCAGCAGTGAAAGGGCGCAGAGCTCCTACAATGAGCAGTTCTTC CASSERAQSSYNEQFF
TRBJ2-5 NA TRBD2 TRBV6-5 TGTGCCAGCAGTTATGCCGGGACTAGCGGAAAGCAGTACTTC CASSYAGTSGKQYF
TRBJ1-1 once NA TRBV21-1 TGTGCCAGCAGCAAAGAGTCGGGGGCCGGCACTGAAGCTTTCTTT CASSKESGAGTEAFF
TRBJ2-3 NA TRBD1 TRBV6-1 TGTGCCAGCAGACACACAGGGGGCGGTTGGCCAGATACGCAGTATTTT CASRHTGGGWPDTQYF
TRBJ2-1 NA NA TRBV7-6 TGTGCCAGCAGCTTAAGCACAGGGCGTGAGCAGTTCTTC CASSLSTGREQFF
TRBJ1-2 NA TRBD1 TRBV7-9 TGTGCCAGCAGCTCCTTAGGACAGGGGAGAAGTGGCTACACCTTC CASSSLGQGRSGYTF
TRBJ2-4 NA TRBD2 TRBV12-3/TRBV12-4 TGTGCCAGCGGTTCGACTAGCGGGGGCCTCAAAAACATTCAGTACTTC CASGSTSGGLKNIQYF
TRBJ1-2 NA NA TRBV27 TGTGCCAGCAGTTTTGTACTTTATGGCTACACCTTC CASSFVLYGYTF
TRBJ1-1 few NA TRBV11-2 TGTGCCAGCAGCCCCCGCCCACTAGGCACTGAAGCTTTCTTT CASSPRPLGTEAFF
TRBJ2-3 NA NA TRBV7-8 TGTGCCAGCAGCCCTCGGGACTTGCTAGATACGCAGTATTTT CASSPRDLLDTQYF
TRBJ2-5 once NA TRBV24-1 TGTGCCACCAGTGACCTACGAACTGGAGGCAATGAGCAGTACTTC CATSDLRTGGNEQYF
TRBJ2-1 NA NA TRBV7-3 TGTGCCAGCAGCGACTCTAGTAGTGAGACCCAGTTCTTC CASSDSSSETQFF
TRBJ1-1 NA NA TRBV4-3 TGCGCCAGCAGCCATGACGAGGGAACTGAAGCTTTCTTT CASSHDEGTEAFF
TRBJ2-5 NA TRBD2 TRBV27 TGTGCCAGCAGTTTCCTAGCGGGATACCAAGAGACCCAGTACTTC CASSFLAGYQETQYF
TRBJ1-2 NA TRBD1 TRBV20-1 TGCAGTGGAATGACAGGGACTAACTATGGCTACACCTTC CSGMTGTNYGYTF
TRBJ2-7 NA TRBD1 TRBV11-2 TGTGCCAGCAGCAAAGCGGACAGGTTTGACTACGAGCAGTACTTC CASSKADRFDYEQYF
TRBJ2-7 NA NA TRBV5-5 TGTGCCAGCAGCTTGTACAGTGGATCAAACTACGAGCAGTACTTC CASSLYSGSNYEQYF
TRBJ2-1 NA NA TRBV4-3 TGCGCCAGCAGCCAAGATGCGGCGCCTGGCCACAATGAGCAGTTCTTC CASSQDAAPGHNEQFF
TRBJ2-5 NA TRBD2 TRBV6-4 TGTGCCACCAGAGAGTTAGCGGGAGGGCCCAATGAGCAGTACTTC CATRELAGGPNEQYF
TRBJ2-7 NA NA TRBV12-3/TRBV12-4 TGTGCCAGCAGTTTAGTCCTGGGAGCGAGGGAGCAGTACTTC CASSLVLGAREQYF
TRBJ1-4 NA NA TRBV12-3/TRBV12-4 TGTGCCAGCAGTCCCGTTGACGTGGCTAATGAAAAACTGTTTTTT CASSPVDVANEKLFF
TRBJ2-7 NA NA TRBV20-1 TGCAGTGCTAGTAGGCAGGGGAGGAATGAGCAGTACTTC CSASRQGRNEQYF
TRBJ2-7 NA NA TRBV7-2 TGTGCCAGCAGGGGGACGGAGGTTTACTACGAGCAGTACTTC CASRGTEVYYEQYF
TRBJ1-1 NA NA TRBV29-1 TGCAGCGTAACTTTACAGGTGACGAACACTGAAGCTTTCTTT CSVTLQVTNTEAFF
TRBJ2-7 NA NA TRBV20-1 TGCAGTGTAATCAGGGACGGTAGATACGAGCGGTACTTC CSVIRDGRYERYF
TRBJ2-7 NA NA TRBV7-2 TGTGCCAGCAGCTTGTCTAGAAATTCCTACGAGCAGTACTTC CASSLSRNSYEQYF
TRBJ2-7 NA NA TRBV7-9 TGTGCCAGCAGCTTAGGCTCAGGGACCCACGAGCAGTACTTC CASSLGSGTHEQYF
TRBJ2-1 few TRBD2 TRBV20-1 TGCAGTGCTACAGGGGGACTAGCGGGAGTTGGGGCCCACAATGAGCAGTTCTTC CSATGGLAGVGAHNEQFF
TRBJ2-7 once NA TRBV2 TGTACCAGCAGTGTTCCCGGGGCTCCTTACGAGCAGTACTTC CTSSVPGAPYEQYF
TRBJ2-1 NA NA TRBV27 TGTGCCAGCAGCTTAAACTGGGCCCTCCAATCCTACAATGAGCAGTTCTTC CASSLNWALQSYNEQFF
TRBJ1-1 many NA TRBV7-2 TGTGCCAGCAGCTTAGGGGGAGGTCGGACTGAAGCTTTCTTT CASSLGGGRTEAFF